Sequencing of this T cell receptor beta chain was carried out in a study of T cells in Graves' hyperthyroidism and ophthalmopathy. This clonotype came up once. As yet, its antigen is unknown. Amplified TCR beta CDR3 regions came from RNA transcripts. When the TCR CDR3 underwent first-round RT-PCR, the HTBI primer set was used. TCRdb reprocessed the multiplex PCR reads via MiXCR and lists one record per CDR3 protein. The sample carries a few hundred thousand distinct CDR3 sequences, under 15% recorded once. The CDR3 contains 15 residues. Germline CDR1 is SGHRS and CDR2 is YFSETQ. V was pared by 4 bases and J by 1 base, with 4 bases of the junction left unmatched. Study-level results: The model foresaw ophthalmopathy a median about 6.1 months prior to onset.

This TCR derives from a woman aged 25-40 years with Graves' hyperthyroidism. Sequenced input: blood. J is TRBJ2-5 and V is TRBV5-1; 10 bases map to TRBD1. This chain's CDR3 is CASSGGDRGQETQYF. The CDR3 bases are TGCGCCAGCAGCGGAGGGGACAGGGGCCAAGAGACCCAGTACTTC.